This TCR beta chain is drawn from a study of naive and memory T cell subsets. CDR3 size: 17 residues. J was trimmed by 0 bases and V by 5 bases; bases with no gene match: 8. Per germline, CDR1 MNHEY and CDR2 SVGEGT. Both TRBC1 and TRBC2 were covered by a beta constant-region primer of two equimolar oligonucleotides. The cDNA 3' end received a ligated single-stranded oligonucleotide carrying the SP2 primer and a 12-nucleotide UMI. In TCRdb, the UMI-ligation and nested PCR reads were re-called with MiXCR into one record per CDR3 protein. The sample shows about 85,000 distinct CDR3 sequences, around 13% of them seen only once. This clonotype was detected only a few times.

Material: central memory CD4+ T cells from blood. The sequence was obtained from a human donor in good health. This sequence joins TRBV6-2 or TRBV6-3 and TRBJ1-5; 9 bases fit TRBD1. CDR3 sequence reads: CASSVPGQGSSNQPQHF. The CDR3 region has the DNA TGTGCCAGCAGTGTGCCGGGACAGGGAAGTAGCAATCAGCCCCAGCATTTT.